A single sample gave rise to the 19 T cell receptor beta chains below, sequenced in a study of cytomegalovirus exposure and HLA in healthy donors (dated by TCRdb to 2016 to 2017). Receptor amplification or capture employed the immunoSEQ multiplex PCR assay. A mixture of 60 forward primers for TCR Vbeta segments and 13 reverse primers for TCR Jbeta segments was used in the multiplex PCR. Not all clones reach the TCRdb copy of this immuneACCESS table, which keeps in-frame sequences only. Checked studies attribute under half of the gap to unresolved V genes and leave the rest unexplained. In all, the sample holds 200,000 or so clones, and roughly 83% of those were seen once. The top ten constitute more than 1.3% of the sample. Sequenced sample: PBMCs. Receptors originate from a girl between 5 and 17 years old in good health and CMV-seronegative.

V gene TRBV5-4 combines with J gene TRBJ2-1; 11 bases align to TRBD2. Germline CDR1 SGHNT, CDR2 YYREEE (reference sequence). The CDR3 totals 15 residues. V trimming: 3 bases; J trimming: 2 bases; junction bases outside the gene matches: 1. The DNA for the CDR3 is TGTGCCAGCAGCTCACTAGCGGGAGCCTACAATGAGCAGTTCTTC. It codes for CASSSLAGAYNEQFF.

The chain recombines TRBV6-5 with TRBJ2-3; maybe TRBD2 (7 bases). The CDR3 is 15 residues long. CDR1 is MNHEY and CDR2 is SVGAGI in the germline V gene. Deletions cut 6 bases from V and 5 bases from J, with 18 bases between. CDR3 amino acids: CASRLGGAIGDTQYF. The CDR3 coding sequence is TGTGCCAGCAGACTGGGGGGGGCCATAGGAGATACGCAGTATTTT.

CDR3 sequence (DNA): TGTGCCAGCAGTACTAGACCTGGGGCCAACGTCCTGACTTTC. The encoded protein is CASSTRPGANVLTF. V is TRBV27 and J is TRBJ2-6; the D gene is possibly TRBD2 (5 bases). CDR1 is MNHEY and CDR2 is SMNVEV in the germline V gene (reference sequence). V lost 5 bases and J 2 bases, leaving 7 bases between the germline ends. CDR3 length: 14 residues.

The chain recombines TRBV2 with TRBJ1-6; D perhaps matches TRBD1 (6 bases). This CDR3 has 16 amino acids. The V gene's germline CDR1 is SNHLY and CDR2 FYNNEI. V lost 4 bases to trimming and J lost 9 bases, with 19 bases between them. In DNA form, the CDR3 reads TGTGCCAGCAGTGCTGGGCAGGGGAAATTTAGTTCACCCCTCCACTTT. It encodes CASSAGQGKFSSPLHF.

The rearrangement joins TRBV5-1 to TRBJ2-1, with 8 bases aligning to TRBD1. V was pared by 0 bases and J by 9 bases, with 11 bases of the junction left unmatched. Germline V lookup: CDR1 SGHRS, CDR2 YFSETQ. This CDR3 spans 16 amino acids. The CDR3 DNA reads as TGCGCCAGCAGCTTGGACCGCCGGCAGGGGGCAGGTGAGCAGTTCTTC. This encodes CASSLDRRQGAGEQFF.

In its sample, this clone was seen a few times. The V call is TRBV6-1, the J call TRBJ2-1, with D unclear. The CDR3 has 13 residues. The germline V and J ends were trimmed by 0 bases and 7 bases, with 7 bases remaining between them. Per the germline V gene, CDR1 is MNHNS and CDR2 is SASEGT. In DNA, the CDR3 is TGTGCCAGCAGTGAAGCGCTTCAGAATGAGCAGTTCTTC. Translation: CASSEALQNEQFF.

The chain joins TRBV5-1 to TRBJ2-3; 9 nucleotides line up with TRBD1. The CDR3 runs to 16 residues. In germline, CDR1 is SGHRS, CDR2 YFSETQ. V dropped 0 bases and J dropped 4; count of bases not matched to a gene: 6. CDR3 in DNA: TGCGCCAGCAGCTTGGCTGGGACAGGGCGCCCAGATACGCAGTATTTT. This encodes CASSLAGTGRPDTQYF. Full variable domain (missing parts from reference TRBV5-1 and TRBJ2-3): KAGVTQTPRYLIKTRGQQVTLSCSPISGHRSVSWYQQTPGQGLQFLFEYFSETQRNKGNFPGRFSGRQFSNSRSEMNVSTLELGDSALYLCASSLAGTGRPDTQYFGPGTRLTVL.

The chain is built from TRBV28 and TRBJ1-1, with no clear D. Between the trimmed V and J ends, which lost 5 bases and 0 bases, there was a span of 10 bases. Germline V gene sequence: CDR1 MDHEN, CDR2 SYDVKM. The CDR3 consists of 14 residues. For the CDR3, the DNA is TGTGCCAGCAGTCGACACCTCATGAACACTGAAGCTTTCTTT. Protein: CASSRHLMNTEAFF.

The genes are TRBV28 and TRBJ2-7, with D perhaps matching TRBD1 (6 bases). Germline CDR1 reads MDHEN; CDR2 reads SYDVKM. Trimming stripped 3 bases from V and 1 base from J, with 16 bases between. The CDR3 runs 16 residues. DNA of the CDR3: TGTGCCAGCAGTTTCAGTCGAGGGGGACCGTCCTACGAGCAGTACTTC. It specifies CASSFSRGGPSYEQYF.

The V gene is TRBV18, the J gene TRBJ2-2, with 12 bases lining up with TRBD2. CDR1 is KGHSH and CDR2 is LQKENI in the germline V gene. The CDR3 sequence is 16 residues long. The J segment lost 6 bases and the V segment lost 4 bases, leaving 6 bases of the junction unmatched. In nucleotides, the CDR3 is TGTGCCAGCTCACTCAGGACTAGCGGGATATCCGGGGAGCTGTTTTTT. It is translated as CASSLRTSGISGELFF.

This clone has a handful of counts. In DNA form, the CDR3 reads TGTGCCAGCAGCTATACAGGGAGTCCTGAAGCTTTCTTT. Protein sequence: CASSYTGSPEAFF. The rearrangement links TRBV5-6 to TRBJ1-1; a possible D gene is TRBD1 (6 bases). V lost 3 bases and J lost 6, with 12 bases in between. This CDR3 region has 13 residues. Germline CDR1 is SGHDT and CDR2 is YYEEEE.

This clone has only one observation. J is TRBJ1-2 and V is TRBV6-6; D possibly corresponds to TRBD1 (6 bases). CDR1 is MNHNY, CDR2 SVGAGI, per germline (reference sequence). The CDR3 covers 14 residues. The V gene lost 6 bases and the J gene lost 4 bases, with 15 bases spanning the gap. The CDR3 loop is CASRPTGSAYGYTF. In DNA form, the CDR3 reads TGTGCCAGCAGACCTACAGGGTCTGCCTATGGCTACACCTTC.

About this clone: Germline is not matched at one junction end, which may reflect a read error. The genes are TRBV7-9 and TRBJ1-2, with D perhaps TRBD1 (6 bases). The germline CDR1 and CDR2 sequences are SEHNR and FQNEAQ (reference sequence). The CDR3 has 12 amino acids. This CDR3 is CSSSRTADGYTF. As DNA, the CDR3 is TGTTCCAGCAGCCGGACAGCGGATGGCTACACCTTC.

The rearrangement uses TRBV28 and TRBJ2-7; 9 bases align to TRBD1. The CDR3 extends over 16 amino acids. The ends lost 6 bases at V and 7 bases at J; junction bases unmatched: 16. Germline V gene lookup returns CDR1 MDHEN and CDR2 SYDVKM. CDR3 amino acids: CASRPVPGQGGWEQYF. The CDR3 DNA reads as TGTGCCAGCAGGCCCGTACCGGGACAGGGAGGGTGGGAGCAGTACTTC.

This chain connects TRBV21-1 to TRBJ1-2; the table names TRBD1, a call not compared with the DNA. TRBV21-1 is a pseudogene. The CDR3 spans 15 residues. The CDR3 DNA sequence: TGTGCCAGCTCCTCAAACCTACTCAGGGGGCGAGGCTACACCTTC. Its translation: CASSSNLLRGRGYTF.

DNA for the CDR3: TGTGCCTGGAGTGTACTACTTTTGCCTCCCTACGAGCAGTACTTC. Amino acids: CAWSVLLLPPYEQYF. The chain is built from TRBV30 and TRBJ2-7; D not certain. The CDR3 is 15 residues long. The germline V gene has CDR1 GTSNPN and CDR2 SVGIG (reference sequence). The V end lost 0 bases, the J end lost 2 bases, and 14 bases lay between the germline ends. The full variable domain, its missing parts supplied by reference TRBV30 and TRBJ2-7, is SQTIHQWPATLVQPVGSPLSLECTVEGTSNPNLYWYRQAAGRGLQLLFYSVGIGQISSEVPQNLSASRPQDRQFILSSKKLLLSDSGFYLCAWSVLLLPPYEQYFGPGTRLTVT.

The chain uses TRBV5-1 and TRBJ1-2; D gene ambiguous. Germline V lookup: CDR1 SGHRS, CDR2 YFSETQ. V shed 2 bases and J shed 6 bases, with 11 bases lying between them. There are 13 residues in the CDR3. CDR3 in amino acids: CASSFEGQNGYTF. CDR3 in DNA: TGCGCCAGCAGCTTTGAGGGTCAGAATGGCTACACCTTC.

This clone was recorded only once. The rearrangement uses TRBV5-1 and TRBJ2-2; no definite D call. CDR1 is SGHRS and CDR2 is YFSETQ in the germline V gene. The CDR3 runs to 16 residues. Trimming stripped 0 bases from V and 5 bases from J, with 14 bases between. The CDR3 nucleotides read TGCGCCAGCAGCTTGGGAAACATGGCAGGTACCGGGGAGCTGTTTTTT. Translating it yields CASSLGNMAGTGELFF.

This clone was picked up a small number of times. The rearrangement links TRBV12-5 to TRBJ1-1; 9 bases are a match to TRBD1. V trimming: 6 bases; J trimming: 4 bases; junction bases outside the gene matches: 3. The CDR3 loop spans 13 amino acids. Germline lookup yields CDR1 LGHNT and CDR2 FRNRAP. DNA for the CDR3: TGTGCTAGTGGGGGACAGGGAATCACTGAAGCTTTCTTT. Encoded protein: CASGGQGITEAFF.